This T cell receptor (beta chain) comes out of a study of breast tumors, draining lymph nodes, adjacent tissues (dated by TCRdb to the mid-2010s). Context from the whole study: TCR beta repertoires were compared across tumor, adjacent nontumor tissue and axillary lymph nodes obtained from breast cancer patients. In human breast cancer, the study set out to assess how tumor, surrounding tissue and draining lymph node repertoires relate to one another and whether T cells might be exchanged between them. Overall study results and their limits: In luminal-like breast cancer, tumor and nontumor tissue repertoires resembled each other significantly more than in basal-like breast cancer. The conclusion that tumor T cells originate in lymph nodes was presented as consistent with a hypothesis rather than as directly demonstrated. Tumor T-cell repertoires showed less diversity than lymph node repertoires and more diversity than nontumor tissue repertoires, and tumor T-cell repertoires showed preferential V and J gene usage. The data were considered consistent with most tumor T cells being derived from the lymph node and subsequently expanding within tumor tissue.

At the junction V is shortened by 5 bases and J by 0 bases, with 8 bases in between. In the germline V gene, CDR1 corresponds to MNHEY and CDR2 to SVGEGT. Including the terminal cysteine and phenylalanine, the CDR3 comprises 14 residues. Here the CDR3 DNA is all that survives: 42 bases in frame from base 1. Adjacent samples consisted of nontumor breast tissue surrounding the tumor. The listed sequencing device is Illumina HiSeq 2000. Multiplex PCR amplification was used to generate the TCR beta chain libraries. High-throughput sequencing was used to analyze the amplified TCR beta chain products. TCRdb reanalyzed the raw reads on its own, using fastp at Q25 for trimming and MiXCR for clone calling, and kept in-frame beta chains. Entries are consolidated by CDR3 protein sequence, retaining the most common genes and DNA. The sample has about 13,000 distinct CDR3 sequences on record, approximately 60% of them singletons. Together, the top ten hold approximately 49% of the sample.

This clonotype was observed many times. Its antigen is not yet known. Base quality data are lacking; no much larger clone is found one base away. The sequence links TRBV6-2 or TRBV6-3 to TRBJ1-5; the D gene cannot be named for sure. The sequencing input was tumor-adjacent breast tissue. This sequence was found in a female donor with breast cancer. Some clones in this sample may be carry-over from other donors' samples. At the DNA level, the sequence is TGTGCCAGCAGTAAAGACCGTAGCAATCAGCCCCAGCATTTT. This sequence encodes CASSKDRSNQPQHF.